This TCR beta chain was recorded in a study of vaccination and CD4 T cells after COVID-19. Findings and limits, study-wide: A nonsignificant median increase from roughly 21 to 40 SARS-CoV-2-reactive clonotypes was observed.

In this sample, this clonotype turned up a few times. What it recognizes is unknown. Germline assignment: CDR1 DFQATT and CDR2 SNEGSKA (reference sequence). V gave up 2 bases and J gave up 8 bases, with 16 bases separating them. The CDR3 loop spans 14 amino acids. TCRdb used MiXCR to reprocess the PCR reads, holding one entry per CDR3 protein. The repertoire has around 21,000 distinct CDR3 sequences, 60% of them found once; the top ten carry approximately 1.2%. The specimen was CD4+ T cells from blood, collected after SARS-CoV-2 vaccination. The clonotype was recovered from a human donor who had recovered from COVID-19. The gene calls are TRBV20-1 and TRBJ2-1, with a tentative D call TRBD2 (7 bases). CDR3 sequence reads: CSARSSRGGYEQFF. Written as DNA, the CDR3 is TGCAGTGCTAGAAGTTCCAGGGGAGGGTATGAGCAGTTCTTC.